Listed below are T cell receptor beta chains from one sample, sequenced in a study of cytomegalovirus exposure and HLA in healthy donors. Data came from immunoSEQ multiplex PCR; TCRdb stores just in-frame clones and leaves some out. This sample has some 130,000 clones, with around four fifths found just once. Sequenced material: PBMCs. The origin of the receptors is a male donor in good health and CMV-seropositive. Both conserved end residues are part of each CDR3. The D gene is left open where the match is weak. Clone size is not always given. Where it is, it says once, few, many or a class for expanded clones.

>.|.|TRBJ2-3|TRBV7-2
TGTGCCAGCAGCTTGCTAGAAAGCACAGATACGCAGTATTTT
CASSLLESTDTQYF
>.|.|TRBJ2-7|TRBV10-3
TGTGCCATCAGTCCAGGACTCGCCGACTCCTACGAGCAGTACTTC
CAISPGLADSYEQYF
>TRBD1|few|TRBJ1-1|TRBV28
TGTGCCAGCAGTTCCCGGGACAGGGCAATGAACACTGAAGCTTTCTTT
CASSSRDRAMNTEAFF
>TRBD1|.|TRBJ1-1|TRBV20-1
TGCAGGACAGGGATCAACACTGAAGCTTTCTTT
CRTGINTEAFF
>.|.|TRBJ2-7|TRBV7-2
TGTGCCAGCAGCTTCGCCGTTGAGGGAGGCTACGAGCAGTACTTC
CASSFAVEGGYEQYF
>.|.|TRBJ1-4|TRBV13
TGTGCCAGCAGCTTAGGACAGGGAAAACTGTTTTTT
CASSLGQGKLFF
>.|.|TRBJ1-5|TRBV7-2
TGTGCCAGCAGCATAAATTCGGCAGGGCTACAGCCCCAGCATTTT
CASSINSAGLQPQHF
>.|.|TRBJ2-7|TRBV7-2
TGTGCCAGCAGCTTAGTAGGCCGATCAGGGACATCCTACGAGCAGTACTTC
CASSLVGRSGTSYEQYF
>TRBD2|.|TRBJ2-3|TRBV30
TGTGCCTGGAGTGCGGGACTAGCGGGAGGAGAGAGCACAGATACGCAGTATTTT
CAWSAGLAGGESTDTQYF
>.|.|TRBJ1-5|TRBV18
TGTGCCAGCTCACGAACGAGACAGCCCATCTTAGAGCCCCAGCATTTT
CASSRTRQPILEPQHF
>.|.|TRBJ1-5|TRBV18
TGTGCCAGCACTATATTTCCCCGGTCGGGATCCAGCAATCAGCCCCAGCATTTT
CASTIFPRSGSSNQPQHF
>.|.|TRBJ2-7|TRBV27
TGTGCCAGCAGTGTGGGGGCATCACCCGGGGAGCAGTACTTC
CASSVGASPGEQYF
>.|.|TRBJ2-7|TRBV6-7
TGTGCCAGCAGTTACCCGGGTCCCCTTGGTGAGCAGTACTTC
CASSYPGPLGEQYF